The following is a T cell receptor beta chain sequence with its context. Its cognate antigen is unknown. Germline CDR1 MGHDK, CDR2 SYGVNS. CDR3 length equals 13 residues. V shed 0 bases and J shed 3 bases, with 5 bases lying between them. The data belong to a study of T cells in Graves' hyperthyroidism and ophthalmopathy. Study findings and constraints: Ophthalmopathy cases were set apart from stable hyperthyroidism by a 13 V-J model.

The study left out patients who had uncontrolled infection, other autoimmune disease, pregnancy or lactation. The diagnostic basis comprised clinical symptoms, serum thyroxine and TRAb, thyroid ultrasound and orbital computed tomography. TCR beta CDR3 region amplification was performed from RNA transcripts. HTBI primers drove first-round RT-PCR of the TCR CDR3. Using its own MiXCR run on the multiplex PCR reads, TCRdb lists one record per CDR3 protein. The sample lists 490,000 or so distinct CDR3 sequences; over 35% were seen once. This clonotype was obtained from an adult woman with Graves' disease, either hyperthyroidism or ophthalmopathy (not recorded which). This chain joins TRBV25-1 and TRBJ2-5; D ambiguous. Sample: peripheral blood or thyroid tissue (not recorded which). CDR3 protein: CASSEYGEETQYF. CDR3 coding DNA: TGTGCCAGCAGTGAATATGGGGAAGAGACCCAGTACTTC.